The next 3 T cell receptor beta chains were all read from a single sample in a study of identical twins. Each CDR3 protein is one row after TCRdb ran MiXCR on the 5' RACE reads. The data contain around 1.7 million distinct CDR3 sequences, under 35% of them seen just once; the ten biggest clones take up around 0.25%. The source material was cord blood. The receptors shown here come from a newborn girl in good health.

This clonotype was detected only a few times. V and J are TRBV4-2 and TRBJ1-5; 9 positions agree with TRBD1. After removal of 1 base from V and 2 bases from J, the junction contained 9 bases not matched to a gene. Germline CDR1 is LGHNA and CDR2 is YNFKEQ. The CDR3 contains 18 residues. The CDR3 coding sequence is TGTGCCAGCAGCCAAGCCGGGACAGGGAGGAAGGGCAATCAGCCCCAGCATTTT. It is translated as CASSQAGTGRKGNQPQHF.

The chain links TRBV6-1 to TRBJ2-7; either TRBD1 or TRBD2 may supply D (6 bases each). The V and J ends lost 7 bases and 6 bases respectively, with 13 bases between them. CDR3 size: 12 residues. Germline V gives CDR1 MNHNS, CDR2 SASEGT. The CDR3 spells CASNAGGGEQYF. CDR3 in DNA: TGTGCCAGCAACGCCGGGGGCGGCGAGCAGTACTTC.

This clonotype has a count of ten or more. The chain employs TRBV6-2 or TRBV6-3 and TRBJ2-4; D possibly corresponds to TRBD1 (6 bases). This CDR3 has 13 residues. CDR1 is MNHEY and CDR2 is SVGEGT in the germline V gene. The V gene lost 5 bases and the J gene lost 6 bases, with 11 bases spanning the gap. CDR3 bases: TGTGCCAGCAGTCCTGGACAGAGAAACATTCAGTACTTC. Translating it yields CASSPGQRNIQYF.